Each of the 13 T cell receptor beta chains below was sequenced from the same sample in a study of T cell responses to AZD1222 COVID-19 vaccine. This table comes from immunoSEQ multiplex PCR, and its TCRdb copy is limited to in-frame clones, with some not included. This table has fewer than 180,000 clones, around 94% appearing once. The sequencing used peripheral blood, collected on day 0 of AZD1222 vaccination. The receptors were sampled from an adult in good health.

The CDR3 DNA reads as TGTGCCAGCAGTGAAGCGGCCTACGAGCAGTACGTC. Protein: CASSEAAYEQYV. V and J are TRBV2 and TRBJ2-7; unclear D gene. Germline V gene sequence: CDR1 SNHLY, CDR2 FYNNEI. V lost 0 bases to trimming and J lost 2 bases, with 2 bases between them. The length of the CDR3 is 12 residues.

The rearrangement joins TRBV5-1 to TRBJ2-5, with D tentatively TRBD1 (7 bases). V was cut by 0 bases and J by 5 bases, with 14 bases left in between. The V gene's germline CDR1 is SGHRS and CDR2 YFSETQ. The CDR3 has 15 residues. The CDR3 DNA is TGCGCCAGCAGCTTGGCCGGAGGGGGCGGGGAGACCCAGTACTTC. Translation gives CASSLAGGGGETQYF.

This clone was observed a single time. The chain is built from TRBV4-3 and TRBJ2-3; 13 bases are shared with TRBD2. V was clipped by 4 bases and J by 6 bases; unmatched bases: 10. The CDR3 is 17 residues long. From germline, CDR1 is LGHNA and CDR2 YSLEER. The CDR3 loop is CASSRNALAGGEDTQYF. CDR3 DNA: TGCGCCAGCAGCCGAAACGCACTAGCGGGGGGGGAGGATACGCAGTATTTT.

V gene TRBV2 combines with J gene TRBJ1-2; D is unresolved. This CDR3 contains 13 residues. V was trimmed by 1 base and J by 6 bases, leaving 9 bases between them. CDR1 and CDR2 (germline): SNHLY, FYNNEI. CDR3 in DNA: TGTGCCAGCAGTGAAGGGGCTAGACATGGCTACACCTTC. It specifies CASSEGARHGYTF. Drawing the rest from reference TRBV2 and TRBJ1-2, the complete variable domain is EPEVTQTPSHQVTQMGQEVILRCVPISNHLYFYWYRQILGQKVEFLVSFYNNEISEKSEIFDDQFSVERPDGSNFTLKIRSTKLEDSAMYFCASSEGARHGYTFGSGTRLTVV.

V is TRBV6-6 and J is TRBJ1-5, with 8 bases aligning to TRBD1. The CDR3 has 14 amino acids. V lost 7 bases, J lost 3 bases, and 5 bases stayed unmatched. Germline V gene data show CDR1 as MNHNY and CDR2 as SVGAGI (reference sequence). The CDR3 DNA sequence: TGTGCCAGCATTAGGGGACAGGACAATCAGCCCCAGCATTTT. Translation gives CASIRGQDNQPQHF.

The chain links TRBV4-3 to TRBJ2-2; D gene unclear. The length of the CDR3 is 15 residues. V was clipped by 3 bases and J by 0 bases, with 8 bases between them. Germline V lookup: CDR1 LGHNA, CDR2 YSLEER. The CDR3 nucleotides read TGCGCCAGCAGCCAGGCGGATACGAACACCGGGGAGCTGTTTTTT. Protein sequence: CASSQADTNTGELFF.

This rearrangement joins TRBV6-5 to TRBJ1-2, with 9 bases that match TRBD1. Germline loops: CDR1 MNHEY, CDR2 SVGAGI. The J segment lost 4 bases and the V segment lost 5 bases, leaving 5 bases of the junction unmatched. There are 14 residues in the CDR3. DNA of the CDR3: TGTGCCAGCAGTCCGGACAGGGGTGGCTATGGCTACACCTTC. As protein: CASSPDRGGYGYTF.

CDR3 in amino acids: CASSQGQATGGEKLFF. The CDR3 coding sequence is TGTGCCAGCAGCCAGGGACAGGCTACAGGTGGGGAAAAACTGTTTTTT. The chain links TRBV7-2 to TRBJ1-4; 8 positions match TRBD1. V shed 5 bases, J shed 8 bases, and the junction held 13 bases outside the gene matches. The CDR3 has 16 residues. Germline CDR1 SGHTA, CDR2 FQGNSA.

V gene TRBV5-1 combines with J gene TRBJ1-4, with D possibly matching TRBD1 (6 bases). The ends were cut back, 3 bases at V and 2 bases at J, with 8 bases in the middle. Per germline, CDR1 SGHRS and CDR2 YFSETQ. The CDR3 covers 14 residues. CDR3 in DNA: TGCGCCAGCAGCTCCGGACAGACTAATGAAAAACTGTTTTTT. It is translated as CASSSGQTNEKLFF.

The rearrangement uses TRBV27 and TRBJ1-6; D is unclear. CDR1 and CDR2 from the germline V gene are MNHEY and SMNVEV (reference sequence). The length of the CDR3 is 13 residues. V lost 3 bases and J lost 10, with 10 bases in between. The CDR3 coding sequence is TGTGCCAGCAGTTTGGAGGGCCCATCACCCCTCCACTTT. Translating it yields CASSLEGPSPLHF.

The CDR3 reads CASSLGVSEAFF. The CDR3, as DNA: TGTGCCAGCAGCTTAGGAGTTTCGGAAGCTTTCTTT. The chain has TRBV7-9 and TRBJ1-1; D uncertain. CDR3 length: 12 residues. Germline values: CDR1 SEHNR, CDR2 FQNEAQ (reference sequence). The ends were cut back, 1 base at V and 8 bases at J, with 8 bases in the middle.

This clone has only one observation. This chain uses TRBV12-3 or TRBV12-4 with TRBJ1-6; D unclear. The CDR3 sequence is 13 residues long. V shed 3 bases and J shed 8 bases, with 8 bases lying between them. This chain's CDR3 is CASSFTLHSPLHF. CDR3 nucleotide sequence: TGTGCCAGCAGTTTTACTTTGCATTCACCCCTCCACTTT.

The gene calls are TRBV5-1 and TRBJ2-3, with TRBD1 as a possible D gene (5 bases). The CDR3 runs 15 residues. The V end was cut by 7 bases, the J end by 0 bases, with 15 bases between. Germline V gene sequence: CDR1 SGHRS, CDR2 YFSETQ. Here the CDR3 reads CASATIPGSTDTQYF. CDR3 sequence (DNA): TGCGCCAGCGCGACGATTCCAGGGAGCACAGATACGCAGTATTTT.